This TCR beta chain was recorded in a study of cytomegalovirus exposure and HLA in healthy donors. Overall study context: An analysis done earlier identified 90 million to 120 million unique TCR beta sequences from approximately 200 million T cells. Study findings and constraints: Later analysis showed most CMV-associated TCR beta chains appearing HLA-restricted. In an earlier analysis, productive rearrangement rates for most beta V segments clustered near 87% or 30%.

A multiplex PCR was run with 60 Vbeta primers and 13 Jbeta primers. Measured with immunoSEQ multiplex PCR; TCRdb has only the in-frame clones, and not every one. The data contain some 200,000 clones, roughly 76% of them singletons. With regard to this clone: Its specificity is not known.

Germline V CDR1 and CDR2: LNHDA, SQIVND (reference sequence). The CDR3 totals 13 residues. V trimming: 7 bases; J trimming: 1 base; junction bases outside the gene matches: 3. V is TRBV19 and J is TRBJ1-2; 7 nucleotides align to TRBD1. This TCR was recovered from a middle-aged man in good health and CMV-seropositive. The specimen sequenced was PBMCs. The CDR3 reads CASTQGNNYGYTF. The CDR3 DNA follows: TGTGCCAGTACACAGGGGAATAACTATGGCTACACCTTC.